A single sample gave rise to the 14 T cell receptor beta chains below, sequenced in a study of PD-1 blockade in classical Hodgkin lymphoma. Assay used: immunoSEQ multiplex PCR; TCRdb lists only in-frame clones, some missing. The sample has 8,000 or so clones; about 86% are singletons. Autologous stem cell transplantation was followed by relapse in every patient, and brentuximab vedotin exposure varied. The CD8+ T cells came from thawed PBMCs through magnetic negative selection. This material consisted of CD8+ T cells from blood, taken at baseline. These receptors were taken from a human donor with classical Hodgkin lymphoma.

The chain combines TRBV28 with TRBJ1-2; D call uncertain. Germline values: CDR1 MDHEN, CDR2 SYDVKM. V lost 3 bases and J 8 bases, leaving 13 bases between the germline ends. The length of the CDR3 is 13 residues. CDR3 sequence reads: CASSFGGVGGYTF. CDR3 bases: TGTGCCAGCAGTTTTGGCGGGGTGGGCGGCTACACCTTC.

This clone was found a few times. The rearrangement uses TRBV9 and TRBJ2-1, with 8 bases aligning to TRBD1. The CDR3 runs 16 residues. Per germline, CDR1 SGDLS and CDR2 YYNGEE. V lost 0 bases and J lost 4; bases outside the gene matches: 6. The CDR3 loop is CASSVARTGSYNEQFF. CDR3 DNA: TGTGCCAGCAGCGTAGCCCGGACAGGGTCGTACAATGAGCAGTTCTTC.

This chain joins TRBV25-1 and TRBJ1-5; 9 positions agree with TRBD1. This CDR3 spans 14 amino acids. Trimming removed 2 bases from V and 6 bases from J; junction bases left unmatched: 2. The V gene's germline CDR1 is MGHDK and CDR2 SYGVNS. CDR3 residues: CASSEDRGGQPQHF. DNA for the CDR3: TGTGCCAGCAGTGAAGACAGGGGGGGTCAGCCCCAGCATTTT.

The chain has TRBV7-6 and TRBJ2-7; 14 bases fit TRBD2. The CDR3 contains 18 residues. Unmatched junction bases numbered 6, after V lost 2 bases and J lost 0 bases. Germline V gene data show CDR1 as SGHVS and CDR2 as FNYEAQ. The CDR3 region is CASSLRLAGGIPSYEQYF. The CDR3 nucleotides read TGTGCCAGCAGCTTAAGACTAGCGGGAGGGATACCCTCCTACGAGCAGTACTTC.

CDR3 sequence: CASSLIGQIEAFF. The CDR3, as DNA: TGTGCCAGCAGTTTAATAGGACAGATTGAAGCTTTCTTT. V usage is TRBV28 and J usage is TRBJ1-1; D possibly corresponds to TRBD1 (6 bases). V was cut by 2 bases and J by 7 bases, with 11 bases left in between. The CDR3 has 13 amino acids. CDR1 MDHEN and CDR2 SYDVKM come from the germline V gene.

The chain has TRBV27 and TRBJ2-1, with D hard to call. The CDR3 covers 16 residues. The germline gives CDR1 MNHEY, CDR2 SMNVEV (reference sequence). V dropped 1 base and J dropped 2 bases, with 12 bases sitting between them. The CDR3 protein is CASSLWVTGPYNEQFF. The CDR3 DNA sequence: TGTGCCAGCAGTTTATGGGTAACGGGTCCCTACAATGAGCAGTTCTTC.

The rearrangement joins TRBV28 to TRBJ1-2, with 7 bases aligning to TRBD1. CDR3 length: 16 amino acids. The germline V gene has CDR1 MDHEN and CDR2 SYDVKM. J was trimmed by 5 bases and V by 4 bases; bases with no gene match: 13. CDR3 DNA sequence: TGTGCCAGCAGTTCGGACAGGACTAGGTGGAGGTATGGCTACACCTTC. This codes for CASSSDRTRWRYGYTF.

This clone was recorded a few times. This chain joins TRBV7-6 and TRBJ1-1; unclear D gene. Germline-derived CDR1 and CDR2 are SGHVS and FNYEAQ. V lost 5 bases to trimming and J lost 0 bases, with 10 bases between them. The CDR3 spans 14 residues. In DNA form, the CDR3 reads TGTGCCAGCAGCCCGGACCCCATGAACACTGAAGCTTTCTTT. Protein sequence: CASSPDPMNTEAFF. The variable domain in full, completed from reference TRBV7-6 and TRBJ1-1, reads GAGVSQSPRYKVTKRGQDVALRCDPISGHVSLYWYRQALGQGPEFLTYFNYEAQQDKSGLPNDRFSAERPEGSISTLTIQRTEQRDSAMYRCASSPDPMNTEAFFGQGTRLTVV.

This clone was counted once. The rearrangement uses TRBV12-5 and TRBJ2-5; D gene uncertain. The tail of the sequence fits TRBJ2-7 better, so the J call may be wrong. Germline assignment: CDR1 LGHNT and CDR2 FRNRAP. The CDR3 contains 12 residues. The CDR3 is CASGPDPYEQYF. The CDR3 nucleotides are TGTGCTAGTGGTCCCGACCCCTACGAGCAGTACTTC.

The chain has TRBV7-8 and TRBJ2-6, with D possibly TRBD2 on 7 matching bases. The germline CDR1 and CDR2 sequences are SGHVS and FQNEAQ. The CDR3 extends over 18 amino acids. Trimming removed 5 bases at V and 3 bases at J, with 20 bases between. The CDR3 DNA reads TGTGCCAGCAGCCCCCGGGGGGCCGTCCTTGGTGGGGCCAACGTCCTGACTTTC. Translating it yields CASSPRGAVLGGANVLTF.

This chain links TRBV7-9 with TRBJ1-3, with 7 bases fitting TRBD1. Germline assignment: CDR1 SEHNR and CDR2 FQNEAQ (reference sequence). The CDR3 is 14 residues long. After removal of 5 bases from V and 0 bases from J, the junction contained 1 base not matched to a gene. Here the CDR3 reads CASSRTGSGNTIYF. CDR3 DNA: TGTGCCAGCAGCCGGACAGGCTCTGGAAACACCATATATTTT.

The chain employs TRBV19 and TRBJ2-7; no definite D call. The germline V gene encodes CDR1 LNHDA and CDR2 SQIVND (reference sequence). Trimming removed 3 bases from V and 3 bases from J, with 9 bases in between. The CDR3 has 13 residues. DNA of the CDR3: TGTGCCAGTAGTATTTCAGCCATCTACGAGCAGTACTTC. This sequence encodes CASSISAIYEQYF.

This chain joins TRBV19 and TRBJ2-1; the D is unclear. The V end was cut by 2 bases, the J end by 5 bases, with 4 bases between. From germline, CDR1 is LNHDA and CDR2 SQIVND (reference sequence). This CDR3 has 12 amino acids. CDR3 sequence (DNA): TGTGCCAGTAGTATACCCCACAATGAGCAGTTCTTC. Encoded protein: CASSIPHNEQFF.

This chain connects TRBV27 to TRBJ2-7; D call uncertain. Germline-derived CDR1 and CDR2 are MNHEY and SMNVEV (reference sequence). With 4 bases removed from V and 6 bases from J, the gap between germline ends came to 10 bases. The CDR3 is 12 residues long. The CDR3 nucleotides read TGTGCCAGCAGTTCATCCGGGTTCGAGCAGTACTTC. Protein sequence: CASSSSGFEQYF.